This T cell receptor (beta chain) came from a study of blood T cell repertoires in COVID-19. The data were produced by immunoSEQ multiplex PCR, yet TCRdb's version contains in-frame clones alone and is incomplete. The profile covers about 200,000 clones, with roughly 90% appearing a single time and about 8.1% taken by the ten largest. Residents of approximately 25 US areas, aged about 18 to 89 years, made up the participants. Trimming took 0 bases from V and 7 from J; bases not matched to a gene: 8. CDR3 length equals 16 residues. Germline V gene data show CDR1 as MGHRA and CDR2 as YSYEKL. The sequenced material came from PBMCs or T cells enriched from blood (not recorded which). This TCR derives from a woman between 18 and 29 years old who had recovered from COVID-19. The V gene is TRBV4-1, the J gene TRBJ1-4; 7 nucleotides agree with TRBD1. CDR3 sequence (DNA): TGCGCCAGCAGCCAAGATCGGACAGGAGTTGGTGAAAAACTGTTTTTT. Protein sequence: CASSQDRTGVGEKLFF.